A single T cell receptor (beta chain) is shown here with its context. Its antigen is still unknown. Trimming took off 8 bases at V and 6 bases at J, with 7 bases between the two ends. Germline assignment: CDR1 MDHEN and CDR2 SYDVKM. This CDR3 comprises 11 residues. The data were taken from a study of beta chain features in type 1 diabetes. Sequenced material consisted of expressed TCRB transcripts (all of the isolated RNA was reverse transcribed). This table comes from immunoSEQ multiplex PCR, and its TCRdb copy is limited to in-frame clones, with some not included. Among around 450,000 clones listed, roughly 11% were seen once. Broader study findings: A greater similarity of naive, central memory and Treg TCRB repertoires was seen among patients than among healthy donors.

This sequence originates from a woman between 18 and 29 years old in good health. V usage is TRBV28 and J usage is TRBJ1-4; no definite D call. Material: naive CD4+ T cells from blood. This CDR3 is CASRIYEKLFF. The CDR3 nucleotides read TGTGCCAGCCGGATCTATGAAAAACTGTTTTTT. Full variable domain (rest looked up from reference TRBV28 and TRBJ1-4): DVKVTQSSRYLVKRTGEKVFLECVQDMDHENMFWYRQDPGLGLRLIYFSYDVKMKEKGDIPEGYSVSREKKERFSLILESASTNQTSMYLCASRIYEKLFFGSGTQLSVL.